This T cell receptor (beta chain) was recorded in a study of sequential checkpoint blockade in melanoma. The CDR3 is 11 amino acids. With 8 bases removed from V and 3 bases from J, the gap between germline ends came to 6 bases. Libraries were prepared by immunoSEQ multiplex PCR; TCRdb keeps only in-frame clonotypes and omits some of them. The sample holds 2,000 to 3,000 clones; roughly 20% are singletons and the top ten take roughly 20%. Treatment described: randomized to nivolumab then ipilimumab (arm A) or the reverse (arm B). This TCR was sampled from a human donor with melanoma. This material consisted of tumor tissue (inferred from file names), taken from a patient given nivolumab and ipilimumab in sequence. The chain employs TRBV6-7 and TRBJ2-3; D is unclear. TRBV6-7 carries the ORF label, with uncertain function. The CDR3 bases are TGTGCCAGCCAAATAACAGATACGCAGTATTTT. This codes for CASQITDTQYF.